One and the same sample provided the 27 T cell receptor beta chains below, sequenced in a study of T cell changes during pregnancy in multiple sclerosis. Only in-frame clones appear in the TCRdb table, and some are missing; sequencing was by immunoSEQ multiplex PCR. The sample carries approximately 13,000 clones, just under 95% recorded once. The sequences come from CD4+ T cells from peripheral blood mononuclear cells, collected before pregnancy. Receptors originate from a female donor with multiple sclerosis, enrolled in a pregnancy study.

The chain recombines TRBV1 with TRBJ2-1; the D call TRBD1 from the table was never checked on the DNA. TRBV1 constitutes a pseudogene. CDR3 length: 16 amino acids. CDR3 residues: CTSSQVGTGRNNEQFF. The CDR3, as DNA: TGCACCAGCAGCCAAGTTGGGACAGGGAGAAACAATGAGCAGTTCTTC.

This clone was seen a single time. Here the CDR3 DNA reads TGTGCCAGCAGCTTGCGCCTCGCGCGGGGGTTACAAGAGACCCAGTACTTC. Translating it yields CASSLRLARGLQETQYF. The chain recombines TRBV13 with TRBJ2-5; 7 positions agree with TRBD2. This CDR3 is 17 amino acids long. The V gene's germline CDR1 is PRHDT and CDR2 FYEKMQ (reference sequence). V lost 3 bases to trimming and J lost 2 bases; unmatched junction nucleotides: 12.

The chain combines TRBV15 with TRBJ2-6; possible D gene TRBD1, 6 bases. CDR1 is LNHNV, CDR2 YYDKDF, per germline (reference sequence). This CDR3 comprises 16 residues. V lost 3 bases and J lost 7, with 16 bases in between. The CDR3 region is CATSSTGAGVANVLTF. The CDR3 DNA sequence: TGTGCCACCAGCAGCACTGGGGCAGGGGTAGCCAACGTCCTGACTTTC.

The chain uses TRBV10-3 and TRBJ2-3; the D gene is possibly TRBD2 (6 bases). The CDR3 is 13 amino acids. V was pared by 11 bases and J by 6 bases, with 18 bases between. CDR1 and CDR2 (germline): ENHRY, SYGVKD. The CDR3 DNA is TGTGCCCTCTCTGGAGGGGAAGGGGATACGCAGTATTTT. Its translation is CALSGGEGDTQYF.

The V call is TRBV25-1, the J call TRBJ1-4; D is perhaps TRBD1 (5 bases). Trimming shortened V by 1 base and J by 5 bases, and 11 bases separated the two germline ends. In germline, CDR1 is MGHDK, CDR2 SYGVNS. CDR3 size: 15 residues. The CDR3 sequence: CASSEFGGRNEKLFF. The DNA for the CDR3 is TGTGCCAGCAGTGAATTCGGGGGGAGAAATGAAAAACTGTTTTTT.

This clone came up a few times. This chain links TRBV5-1 with TRBJ1-1; no firm D call. There are 11 residues in the CDR3. The germline V gene encodes CDR1 SGHRS and CDR2 YFSETQ. V lost 3 bases to trimming and J lost 3 bases, with 3 bases between them. CDR3 amino acids: CASSSYTEAFF. As DNA, the CDR3 is TGCGCCAGCAGCTCATACACTGAAGCTTTCTTT.

The chain combines TRBV5-4 with TRBJ1-1; D may be TRBD1 (6 bases). The V end lost 0 bases, the J end lost 0 bases, and 12 bases lay between the germline ends. The germline CDR1 and CDR2 sequences are SGHNT and YYREEE (reference sequence). The CDR3 contains 16 residues. The CDR3 spells CASSLANRELNTEAFF. The DNA for the CDR3 is TGTGCCAGCAGCTTGGCCAACAGGGAACTGAACACTGAAGCTTTCTTT. Filled out from reference TRBV5-4 and TRBJ1-1, the complete variable domain reads ETGVTQSPTHLIKTRGQQVTLRCSSQSGHNTVSWYQQALGQGPQFIFQYYREEENGRGNFPPRFSGLQFPNYSSELNVNALELDDSALYLCASSLANRELNTEAFFGQGTRLTVV.

This sequence joins TRBV5-6 and TRBJ1-2; 9 positions agree with TRBD1. J lost 3 bases, V lost 4 bases, and 7 bases had no gene match. There are 15 residues in the CDR3. CDR1 is SGHDT, CDR2 YYEEEE, per germline. For the CDR3, the DNA is TGTGCCAGCAGCCCACCTGGACAGGGGTACTATGGCTACACCTTC. This sequence encodes CASSPPGQGYYGYTF.

The chain links TRBV10-3 to TRBJ1-4; possibly TRBD1 for D (6 bases). Germline V gene lookup returns CDR1 ENHRY and CDR2 SYGVKD. CDR3 length equals 13 residues. Trimming left V 10 bases short and J 4 bases short, with 13 bases between. Here the CDR3 reads CATSQGRNEKLFF. CDR3 DNA: TGTGCCACTAGCCAGGGGCGTAATGAAAAACTGTTTTTT.

The chain recombines TRBV2 with TRBJ1-5; 8 bases fit TRBD1. The CDR3 is 14 amino acids. The V gene's germline CDR1 is SNHLY and CDR2 FYNNEI. Losses at the gene ends were 4 bases for V and 6 bases for J; bases not matched to a gene: 5. In nucleotides, the CDR3 is TGTGCCAGCAGTGGGACAGGGCCAAGTCAGCCCCAGCATTTT. Its translation: CASSGTGPSQPQHF.

The chain is built from TRBV6-5 and TRBJ2-3; a possible D gene is TRBD2 (6 bases). The germline gives CDR1 MNHEY, CDR2 SVGAGI. V lost 3 bases and J lost 2, with 15 bases in between. The CDR3 extends over 16 amino acids. The CDR3 nucleotides read TGTGCCAGCAGTTATAAGGCGGGACGCCACACAGATACGCAGTATTTT. Translating it yields CASSYKAGRHTDTQYF.

The chain combines TRBV7-9 with TRBJ1-4, with D perhaps TRBD1 (6 bases). The CDR3 has 18 residues. Germline CDR1 reads SEHNR; CDR2 reads FQNEAQ (reference sequence). V lost 5 bases and J 0 bases, leaving 19 bases between the germline ends. CDR3 DNA sequence: TGTGCCAGCAGCCGTTGGGGGGGCACGTCGGCAACTAATGAAAAACTGTTTTTT. Translated, it gives CASSRWGGTSATNEKLFF.

The chain employs TRBV11-3 and TRBJ2-7, with TRBD2 as a possible D gene (6 bases). The CDR3 spans 14 residues. Germline V lookup: CDR1 SGHNT, CDR2 YENEEA. V lost 0 bases and J lost 5, with 11 bases in between. In DNA form, the CDR3 reads TGTGCCAGCAGCTTAGATGGCGGGGCCCACGAGCAGTACTTC. Its protein product is CASSLDGGAHEQYF.

The chain uses TRBV19 and TRBJ1-2; TRBD1 matches at 8 bases. Trimming cost V 5 bases and J 4 bases; bases outside gene matches: 3. CDR3 length: 13 amino acids. Germline-derived CDR1 and CDR2 are LNHDA and SQIVND (reference sequence). The CDR3 DNA reads TGTGCCAGTAGTCCACAGGGGGTCTATGGCTACACCTTC. This sequence encodes CASSPQGVYGYTF.

This rearrangement joins TRBV6-6 to TRBJ1-4; D is ambiguous. Germline assignment: CDR1 MNHNY and CDR2 SVGAGI (reference sequence). The CDR3 length is 14 residues. The V end lost 4 bases, the J end lost 0 bases, and 6 bases lay between the germline ends. The CDR3 reads CASSWRSTNEKLFF. CDR3 nucleotide sequence: TGTGCCAGCAGTTGGAGATCAACTAATGAAAAACTGTTTTTT.

The chain links TRBV7-9 to TRBJ1-5; D gene uncertain. The CDR3 runs 14 residues. The germline V gene encodes CDR1 SEHNR and CDR2 FQNEAQ (reference sequence). The V end was cut by 8 bases, the J end by 5 bases, with 16 bases between. The CDR3, as DNA: TGTGCCAGCTCGTCCCAGTGGAGTTATCAGCCCCAGCATTTT. This codes for CASSSQWSYQPQHF.

This chain connects TRBV6-5 to TRBJ1-5; the D is unclear. Germline V lookup: CDR1 MNHEY, CDR2 SVGAGI. This CDR3 contains 16 residues. V was pared by 2 bases and J by 2 bases, with 13 bases between. The CDR3 DNA reads TGTGCCAGCAGTTACGAGTCTCCCGTGGGCAATCAGCCCCAGCATTTT. Translating it yields CASSYESPVGNQPQHF.

V is TRBV18 and J is TRBJ2-5; 7 nucleotides line up with TRBD1. The end of the DNA aligns better with TRBJ2-7, so the J call may be wrong. Germline CDR1 reads KGHSH; CDR2 reads LQKENI. CDR3 length: 13 amino acids. Here the CDR3 DNA reads TGTGCCAGCTCCCGGGACAGCTCCTACGAGCAGTACTTC. Translating it yields CASSRDSSYEQYF.

The rearrangement joins TRBV19 to TRBJ1-2; possibly TRBD1 for D (6 bases). Per germline, CDR1 LNHDA and CDR2 SQIVND (reference sequence). This CDR3 contains 13 residues. Trimming stripped 6 bases from V and 5 bases from J, with 13 bases between. CDR3: CASSVQGPYGYTF. For the CDR3, the DNA is TGTGCCAGTAGCGTACAGGGTCCTTATGGCTACACCTTC.

The chain links TRBV7-8 to TRBJ2-1, with D unresolved. In germline, CDR1 is SGHVS, CDR2 FQNEAQ. Between the trimmed V and J ends, which lost 2 bases and 9 bases, there was a span of 11 bases. The CDR3 has 13 residues. The CDR3 is CASSLHGAGEQFF. The CDR3 DNA follows: TGTGCCAGCAGCTTACATGGTGCAGGTGAGCAGTTCTTC.

The rearrangement joins TRBV10-3 to TRBJ2-7, with 11 bases that match TRBD1. This CDR3 is 16 amino acids long. The V and J ends lost 4 bases and 6 bases, in that order; junction bases with no gene match: 11. Germline V gene data show CDR1 as ENHRY and CDR2 as SYGVKD. The CDR3 region is CAISVFRTGGKFEQYF. The CDR3 DNA is TGTGCCATCAGTGTTTTTAGGACAGGGGGCAAGTTCGAGCAGTACTTC.

This sequence joins TRBV11-2 and TRBJ2-7, with D perhaps matching TRBD2 (7 bases). This CDR3 spans 13 amino acids. V was cut by 2 bases and J by 5 bases, with 10 bases left in between. Germline CDR1 and CDR2: SGHAT and FQNNGV. The CDR3 here is CASSLPGGHEQYF. CDR3 sequence (DNA): TGTGCCAGCAGCTTACCGGGGGGCCACGAGCAGTACTTC.

CDR3 coding DNA: TGTGCCAGCCCTTGTGGGGGCGCAGATTCACCCCTCCACTTT. The encoded protein is CASPCGGADSPLHF. This chain joins TRBV27 and TRBJ1-6; D perhaps matches TRBD1 (6 bases). From germline, CDR1 is MNHEY and CDR2 SMNVEV (reference sequence). The CDR3 loop spans 14 amino acids. Trimming pared 8 bases from V and 8 bases from J, leaving 16 bases between.

The chain joins TRBV11-2 to TRBJ1-2; the match to TRBD1 covers 9 bases. The CDR3 runs to 16 residues. J gave up 2 bases and V 3 bases, and 7 bases lay outside the gene matches. Germline V gene lookup returns CDR1 SGHAT and CDR2 FQNNGV. CDR3 sequence (DNA): TGTGCCAGCAGCTTTTCTTCAGGGACAGGGAACTATGGCTACACCTTC. It is translated as CASSFSSGTGNYGYTF.

This chain connects TRBV7-9 to TRBJ2-2, with D perhaps matching TRBD1 (5 bases). This CDR3 contains 17 residues. Germline V gene lookup returns CDR1 SEHNR and CDR2 FQNEAQ (reference sequence). V lost 2 bases to trimming and J lost 4 bases, with 17 bases between them. CDR3 region: CASSLSLVRAATGELFF. DNA for the CDR3: TGTGCCAGCAGCTTAAGTCTTGTCAGGGCGGCCACCGGGGAGCTGTTTTTT.

This chain joins TRBV11-2 and TRBJ1-4; tentatively, D is TRBD1 (5 bases). Germline V gene data show CDR1 as SGHAT and CDR2 as FQNNGV. Trimming took off 1 base at V and 7 bases at J, with 13 bases between the two ends. This CDR3 region has 15 residues. DNA of the CDR3: TGTGCCAGCAGCTTAGGGCAGGGTTTGGCTGAAAAACTGTTTTTT. Translation: CASSLGQGLAEKLFF.

This sequence joins TRBV6-1 and TRBJ1-6, with TRBD1 matching 7 bases. This CDR3 has 15 residues. V gave up 10 bases and J gave up 6 bases; unmatched junction bases: 12. Germline CDR1 reads MNHNS; CDR2 reads SASEGT. CDR3 nucleotides: TGTGCCACCTCCACTTCGACAGGGCTTAATTCACCCCTCCACTTT. Protein sequence: CATSTSTGLNSPLHF.